The entry below describes one T cell receptor beta chain. Its antigen is not known. This entry is derived from a study of PD-1 blockade in classical Hodgkin lymphoma. Study-wide results and caveats: Reported findings placed baseline TCR diversity lower in newly diagnosed patients (compared with healthy donors).

V lost 3 bases and J 6 bases, leaving 13 bases between the germline ends. The CDR3 has 14 amino acids. Germline loops: CDR1 SGHTA, CDR2 FQGNSA. TCRdb's table, derived via immunoSEQ multiplex PCR, lists solely in-frame clones and lacks some. Among tens of thousands of clones, roughly 71% were seen once, and the ten largest hold roughly 24%. Every patient experienced relapse after autologous stem cell transplantation, and brentuximab vedotin exposure varied. The receptor's source is a human donor with classical Hodgkin lymphoma. Here the sequenced sample was peripheral blood mononuclear cells (PBMCs), taken before the second cycle of nivolumab. The chain combines TRBV7-2 with TRBJ2-3, with a tentative D call TRBD1 (5 bases). CDR3 in amino acids: CASSFYRIWDTQYF. Here the CDR3 DNA reads TGTGCCAGCAGCTTCTACAGGATTTGGGATACGCAGTATTTT.